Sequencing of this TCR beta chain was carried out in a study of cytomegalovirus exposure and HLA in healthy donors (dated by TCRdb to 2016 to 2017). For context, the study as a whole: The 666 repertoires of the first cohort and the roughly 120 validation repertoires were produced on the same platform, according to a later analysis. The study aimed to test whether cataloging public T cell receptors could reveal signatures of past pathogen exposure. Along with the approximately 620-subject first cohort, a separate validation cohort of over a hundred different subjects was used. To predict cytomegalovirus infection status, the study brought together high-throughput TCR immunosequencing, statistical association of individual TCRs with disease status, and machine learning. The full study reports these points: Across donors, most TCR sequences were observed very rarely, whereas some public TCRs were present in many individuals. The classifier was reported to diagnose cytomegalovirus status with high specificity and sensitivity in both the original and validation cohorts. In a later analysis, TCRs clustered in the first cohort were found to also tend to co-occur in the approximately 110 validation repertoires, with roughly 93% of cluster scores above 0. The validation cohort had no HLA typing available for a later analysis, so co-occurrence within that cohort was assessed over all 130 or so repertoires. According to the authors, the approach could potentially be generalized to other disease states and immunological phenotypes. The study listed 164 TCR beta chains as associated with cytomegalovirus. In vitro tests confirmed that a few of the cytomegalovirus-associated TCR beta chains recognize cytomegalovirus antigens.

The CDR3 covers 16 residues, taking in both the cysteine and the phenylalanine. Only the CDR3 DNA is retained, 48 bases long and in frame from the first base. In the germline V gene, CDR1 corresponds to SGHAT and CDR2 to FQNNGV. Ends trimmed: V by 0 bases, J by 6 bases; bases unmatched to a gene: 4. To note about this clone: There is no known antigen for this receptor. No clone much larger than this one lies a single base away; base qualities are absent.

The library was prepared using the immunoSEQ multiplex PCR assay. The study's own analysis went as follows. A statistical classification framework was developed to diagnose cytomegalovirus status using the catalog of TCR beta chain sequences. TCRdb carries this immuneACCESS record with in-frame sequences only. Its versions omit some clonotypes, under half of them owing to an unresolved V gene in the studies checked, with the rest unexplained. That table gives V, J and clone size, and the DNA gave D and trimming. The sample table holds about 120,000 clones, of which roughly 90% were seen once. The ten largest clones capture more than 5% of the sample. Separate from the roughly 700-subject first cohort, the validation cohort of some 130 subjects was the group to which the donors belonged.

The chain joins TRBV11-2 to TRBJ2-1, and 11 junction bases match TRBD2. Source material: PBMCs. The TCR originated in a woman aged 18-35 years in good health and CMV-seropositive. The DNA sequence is TGTGCCAGCAGCTTAGAGAGACTAGCGGGAAGCAATGAGCAGTTCTTC. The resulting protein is CASSLERLAGSNEQFF.